The 4 T cell receptor beta chains given below trace back to one sample, sequenced in a study of blood T cell repertoires in COVID-19. Sequenced by immunoSEQ multiplex PCR; TCRdb stores in-frame clones only, minus some. The table includes approximately 260,000 clones, approximately 82% detected once. Sequencing input: peripheral blood. The origin of the receptors is a woman at least 80 years old with active or convalescent COVID-19.

The genes are TRBV21-1 and TRBJ1-2; the D call in the table, TRBD1, was not verified against the DNA. TRBV21-1 is a known pseudogene. The CDR3 totals 22 residues. DNA for the CDR3: TGTGCCAGCAGCGAGGGCGGGGGACAGGTTTCGATCAGTACCGCTGTGAACTATGGCTACACCTTC. Its translation: CASSEGGGQVSISTAVNYGYTF.

V and J are TRBV7-2 and TRBJ2-5; tentatively, D is TRBD1 (6 bases). Between the trimmed V and J ends, which lost 5 bases and 3 bases, there was a span of 25 bases. Germline values: CDR1 SGHTA, CDR2 FQGNSA. The CDR3 loop spans 18 amino acids. CDR3 protein: CASSPRGSGTGLKETQYF. CDR3 nucleotides: TGTGCCAGCAGCCCTAGGGGTTCGGGAACAGGGCTTAAAGAGACCCAGTACTTC.

This chain links TRBV2 with TRBJ1-6; a possible D gene is TRBD1 (5 bases). The V end lost 4 bases, the J end lost 6 bases, and 13 bases lay between the germline ends. Germline V CDR1 and CDR2: SNHLY, FYNNEI. This CDR3 is built from 15 residues. In DNA, the CDR3 is TGTGCCAGCAGTGCCGGGCAGGGCCTTAATTCACCCCTCCACTTT. Amino acid sequence: CASSAGQGLNSPLHF.

This clone was detected only a few times. V gene TRBV6-5 combines with J gene TRBJ1-1, with TRBD1 matching 9 bases. J was trimmed by 5 bases and V by 7 bases; bases with no gene match: 8. The germline CDR1 and CDR2 sequences are MNHEY and SVGAGI. There are 14 residues in the CDR3. The CDR3 nucleotides read TGTGCCAGCATCCTTGAAGGGACAGGGACTGAAGCTTTCTTT. It is translated as CASILEGTGTEAFF.